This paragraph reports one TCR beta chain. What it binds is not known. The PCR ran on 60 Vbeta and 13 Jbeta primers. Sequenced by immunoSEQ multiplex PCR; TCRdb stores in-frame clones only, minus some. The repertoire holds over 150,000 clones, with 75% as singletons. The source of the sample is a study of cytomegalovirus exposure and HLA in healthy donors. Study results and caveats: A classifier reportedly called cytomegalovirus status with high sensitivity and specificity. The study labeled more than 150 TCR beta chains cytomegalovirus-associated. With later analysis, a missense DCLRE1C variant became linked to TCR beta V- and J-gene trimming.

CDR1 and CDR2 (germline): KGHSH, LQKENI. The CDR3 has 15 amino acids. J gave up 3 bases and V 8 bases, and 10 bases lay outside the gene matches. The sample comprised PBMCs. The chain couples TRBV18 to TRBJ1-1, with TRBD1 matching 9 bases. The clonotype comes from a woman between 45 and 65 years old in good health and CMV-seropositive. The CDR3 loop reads CASQSPGQGYTEAFF. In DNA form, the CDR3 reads TGTGCCAGCCAAAGTCCGGGACAGGGTTACACTGAAGCTTTCTTT.